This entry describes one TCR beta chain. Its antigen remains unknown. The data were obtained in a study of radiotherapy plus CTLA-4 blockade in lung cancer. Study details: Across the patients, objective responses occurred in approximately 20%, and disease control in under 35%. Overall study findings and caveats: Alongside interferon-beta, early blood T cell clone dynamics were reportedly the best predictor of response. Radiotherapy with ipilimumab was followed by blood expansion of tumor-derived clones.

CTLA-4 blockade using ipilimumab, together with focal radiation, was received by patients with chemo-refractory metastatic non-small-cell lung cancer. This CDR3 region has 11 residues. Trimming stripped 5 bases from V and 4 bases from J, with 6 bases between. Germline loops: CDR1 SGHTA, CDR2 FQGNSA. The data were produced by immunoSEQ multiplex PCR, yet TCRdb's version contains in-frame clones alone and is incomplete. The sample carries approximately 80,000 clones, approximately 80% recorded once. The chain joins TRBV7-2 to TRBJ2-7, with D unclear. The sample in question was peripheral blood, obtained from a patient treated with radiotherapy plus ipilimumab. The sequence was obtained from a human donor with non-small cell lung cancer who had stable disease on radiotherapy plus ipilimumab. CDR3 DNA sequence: TGTGCCAGCAGCCCGGAATACGAGCAGTACTTC. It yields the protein CASSPEYEQYF.